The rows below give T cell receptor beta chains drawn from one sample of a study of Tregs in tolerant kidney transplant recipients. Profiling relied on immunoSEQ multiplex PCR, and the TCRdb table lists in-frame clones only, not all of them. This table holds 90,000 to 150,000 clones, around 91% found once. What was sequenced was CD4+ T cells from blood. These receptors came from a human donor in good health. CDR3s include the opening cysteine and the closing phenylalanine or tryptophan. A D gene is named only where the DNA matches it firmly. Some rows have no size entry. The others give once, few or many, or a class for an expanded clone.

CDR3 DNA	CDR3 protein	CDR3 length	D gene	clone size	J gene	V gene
TGCGCCAGCAGCTTGGGGATCCCGAGCTCCTACAATGAGCAGTTCTTC	CASSLGIPSSYNEQFF	16	-	-	TRBJ2-1	TRBV5-1
TGTGCCAGCAGTGGAGGGGGCCTCAATCAGCCCCAGCATTTT	CASSGGGLNQPQHF	14	TRBD1	-	TRBJ1-5	TRBV2
TGTGCCAGCAGCACAGGGGGCTCCTACGAGCAGTACTTC	CASSTGGSYEQYF	13	TRBD1	-	TRBJ2-7	TRBV2
TGTGCCAGCAGCCCTGGACTGATCCAAGAGACCCAGTACTTC	CASSPGLIQETQYF	14	-	once	TRBJ2-5	TRBV6-6
TGTGCCAGCTCACCGGGACCTACAGGGGGTTTATCCACTGAAGCTTTCTTT	CASSPGPTGGLSTEAFF	17	TRBD1	-	TRBJ1-1	TRBV18
TGTGCCTGGAGTGTCCGGCAGAACTATGGCTACACCTTC	CAWSVRQNYGYTF	13	-	-	TRBJ1-2	TRBV30
TGCGCCAGCAGTTTAGGGGTCAATCAGCCCCAGCATTTT	CASSLGVNQPQHF	13	-	-	TRBJ1-5	TRBV5-1
TGCGCCAGCAGCTCAGACAGGGGGCCGGACGGGGAGCTGTTTTTT	CASSSDRGPDGELFF	15	TRBD1	once	TRBJ2-2	TRBV5-1
TGTGCCAGTAGTATCCAGGGGGAACAGCCCCAGCATTTT	CASSIQGEQPQHF	13	TRBD1	-	TRBJ1-5	TRBV19
TGCAGCTACAGGGATAGGACTGAAGCTTTCTTT	CSYRDRTEAFF	11	-	once	TRBJ1-1	TRBV29-1
TGTGCCAGCAGGGGTACGAGCTACGAGCAGTACTTC	CASRGTSYEQYF	12	-	once	TRBJ2-7	TRBV6-6
TGTGCCAGCAGCCCAGGGGGCTTTGGCTACACCTTC	CASSPGGFGYTF	12	TRBD1	-	TRBJ1-2	TRBV9
TGCGCCAGCAGCCAAATGCAGGCCGATCAGCCCCAGCATTTT	CASSQMQADQPQHF	14	-	-	TRBJ1-5	TRBV4-1
TGTGCCAGCAGTGGTCTGGTGGCTAACTATGGCTACACCTTC	CASSGLVANYGYTF	14	-	-	TRBJ1-2	TRBV6-1
TGTGCCAGTAGTCGGTTGAGGAGGGCGACTAATGAAAAACTGTTTTTT	CASSRLRRATNEKLFF	16	-	-	TRBJ1-4	TRBV19
TGTGCCTGGAGTGTATGGGCTAGCGGGAAGCCACGAAATGAGCAGTTCTTC	CAWSVWASGKPRNEQFF	17	TRBD2	-	TRBJ2-1	TRBV30
TGTGCCTGGACCAGAACTGGACCCTCCTATGGCTACACCTTC	CAWTRTGPSYGYTF	14	-	-	TRBJ1-2	TRBV30
TGCAGTGTTCAGGCGTACAATGAGCAGTTCTTC	CSVQAYNEQFF	11	-	-	TRBJ2-1	TRBV20-1
TGTGCCTGGAGTGATGGGACAGGGGGCTATCAGCCCCAGCATTTT	CAWSDGTGGYQPQHF	15	TRBD1	-	TRBJ1-5	TRBV30
TGCAGCGTTCAACTAGTCCTCAGTGGGGAGCTGTTTTTT	CSVQLVLSGELFF	13	-	few	TRBJ2-2	TRBV29-1
TGTGCCTGGAGTCCCCACAGGACTGGGGCCAACGTCCTGACTTTC	CAWSPHRTGANVLTF	15	-	-	TRBJ2-6	TRBV30
TGTGCCAGCAGCTTAGTTTTTAGCGGGAGGGCCTACGAGCAGTACTTC	CASSLVFSGRAYEQYF	16	TRBD2	-	TRBJ2-7	TRBV7-8
TGTGCCAGCAGTGAACGGGGACTAGCGGATAATGAGCAGTTCTTC	CASSERGLADNEQFF	15	TRBD2	-	TRBJ2-1	TRBV2
TGTGCCAGCAGTCCCTTGTTCGAGGGCTATGGCTACACCTTC	CASSPLFEGYGYTF	14	-	-	TRBJ1-2	TRBV2
TGTGCCAGCAGCTTCGGGGGTGGAAGCTACAATGAGCAGTTCTTC	CASSFGGGSYNEQFF	15	-	once	TRBJ2-1	TRBV11-3
TGCGCCAGCAGCTTCTGGACAGGGAGAAACACCATATATTTT	CASSFWTGRNTIYF	14	TRBD1	-	TRBJ1-3	TRBV5-1
TGTGCCAGTAGTATCCGGGGGGGACCCACAGATACGCAGTATTTT	CASSIRGGPTDTQYF	15	TRBD2	-	TRBJ2-3	TRBV19
TGTGCCAGCAGAGAGGGGGCGCGGAGCTATGGCTACACCTTC	CASREGARSYGYTF	14	TRBD1	-	TRBJ1-2	TRBV6-5
TGTGCCAGCAGCGTAGGGCGTAGTCTTCTCTACGAGCAGTACTTC	CASSVGRSLLYEQYF	15	-	once	TRBJ2-7	TRBV9
TGTGCCAGCAGTCGCGGACGAGGACCGCTCTCCTACGAGCAGTACTTC	CASSRGRGPLSYEQYF	16	-	-	TRBJ2-7	TRBV11-3
TGTGCCGTCCGAACGTTTGGTAGCTCCTACAATGAGCAGTTCTTC	CAVRTFGSSYNEQFF	15	-	-	TRBJ2-1	TRBV27
TGTGCCAGCAGTTTAGCGGGGGGAAACTACGAGCAGTACTTC	CASSLAGGNYEQYF	14	TRBD2	-	TRBJ2-7	TRBV27
TGTGCCAGCAGTGAACAGTCGACAGGGAAATCTGAAGCTTTCTTT	CASSEQSTGKSEAFF	15	TRBD1	-	TRBJ1-1	TRBV2